These 8 T cell receptor beta chains were sequenced from one sample in a study of T cell responses to AZD1222 COVID-19 vaccine. Only in-frame clones appear in the TCRdb table, and some are missing; sequencing was by immunoSEQ multiplex PCR. Of about 96,000 clones in the sample, more than 75% are singletons; the top ten hold around 5.2%. This specimen was peripheral blood, taken on day 0 of MenACWY control vaccination. These receptors all stem from an adult in good health.

The chain combines TRBV4-2 with TRBJ2-7, with D unresolved. The length of the CDR3 is 15 residues. Per the germline V gene, CDR1 is LGHNA and CDR2 is YNFKEQ. The germline V and J ends were trimmed by 4 bases and 2 bases, with 15 bases remaining between them. The CDR3 DNA follows: TGTGCCAGCAGCCCCGGGTTCCCCCGGACCTACGAGCAGTACTTC. Protein product: CASSPGFPRTYEQYF.

The V call is TRBV4-2, the J call TRBJ2-1; 8 positions agree with TRBD2. V gave up 0 bases and J gave up 2 bases; unmatched junction bases: 6. The CDR3 extends over 17 amino acids. CDR1 and CDR2 (germline): LGHNA, YNFKEQ. In nucleotides, the CDR3 is TGTGCCAGCAGCCAAGATCGGGGGGGTCCCCCCTACAATGAGCAGTTCTTC. It encodes CASSQDRGGPPYNEQFF.

V gene TRBV28 combines with J gene TRBJ2-7; tentatively, D is TRBD1 (6 bases). Deletions cut 8 bases from V and 7 bases from J, with 21 bases between. There are 14 residues in the CDR3. Germline loops: CDR1 MDHEN, CDR2 SYDVKM. The CDR3 DNA reads TGTGCCAGCCTGGGGGCAGGGGCCTTGGGGGAGCAGTACTTC. Translation: CASLGAGALGEQYF.

The chain carries TRBV7-2 and TRBJ1-3; 9 bases align to TRBD1. Per germline, CDR1 SGHTA and CDR2 FQGNSA. The CDR3 extends over 16 amino acids. Trimming took 4 bases from V and 4 from J; bases not matched to a gene: 8. The DNA of the CDR3 is TGTGCCAGCAGCTCTTGGACAGGGGCTTCGGGAAACACCATATATTTT. Translating it yields CASSSWTGASGNTIYF.

The chain employs TRBV6-5 and TRBJ2-1, with 9 nucleotides matching TRBD2. The V segment lost 4 bases and the J segment 3 bases; nucleotides outside the gene matches: 7. The V gene's germline CDR1 is MNHEY and CDR2 SVGAGI. The CDR3 spans 16 residues. The CDR3 loop is CASSSSASGNYNEQFF. For the CDR3, the DNA is TGTGCCAGCAGTTCCTCGGCTAGCGGGAACTACAATGAGCAGTTCTTC.

This chain uses TRBV5-1 with TRBJ1-2; no reliable D call. The CDR3 is made up of 14 amino acids. The V gene lost 0 bases and the J gene lost 8 bases, with 14 bases spanning the gap. Germline assignment: CDR1 SGHRS and CDR2 YFSETQ. The CDR3 nucleotides are TGCGCCAGCAGCTTGGACGACACTCACGAAGGCTACACCTTC. This encodes CASSLDDTHEGYTF.

This clone was counted a few times. This chain connects TRBV10-2 to TRBJ2-2; D is uncertain. This CDR3 has 13 residues. The germline V and J ends were trimmed by 0 bases and 6 bases, with 5 bases remaining between them. The germline gives CDR1 WSHSY, CDR2 SAAADI. The CDR3 coding sequence is TGCGCCAGCAGTGAGTCTCCAGCCGGGGAGCTGTTTTTT. This sequence encodes CASSESPAGELFF.

This chain connects TRBV14 to TRBJ1-4; the match to TRBD1 covers 9 bases. Germline CDR1 and CDR2: SGHDN and FVKESK. Unmatched junction bases numbered 8, after V lost 4 bases and J lost 8 bases. This CDR3 contains 15 residues. Here the CDR3 DNA reads TGTGCCAGCAGCCGAGCGACAGGGGGGTTGGAAAAACTGTTTTTT. This sequence encodes CASSRATGGLEKLFF.